Listed below are T cell receptor beta chains from one sample, sequenced in a study of T cell changes during pregnancy in multiple sclerosis. Profiled with immunoSEQ multiplex PCR; TCRdb holds only in-frame clones, not every one. The top ten hold 0.55% to 0.7% of the sample, which has tens of thousands of clones, roughly nine tenths seen once. Material: CD4+ T cells from peripheral blood mononuclear cells, obtained in the third trimester of pregnancy. The receptor source for this set is a female donor in good health, enrolled as a control in a pregnancy study. Each CDR3 is given with its conserved first and last residue. The order of the fields is V gene, clone size, J gene, D gene, CDR3 protein, CDR3 DNA. D genes are given only for firm matches. Only some rows state a clone size, as once, few, many or a class for expanded clones.

TRBV11-2	NA	TRBJ2-3	TRBD2	CASSPHRKGTSGGAGTQYF	TGTGCCAGCAGCCCGCACAGAAAAGGGACTAGCGGGGGGGCCGGTACGCAGTATTTT
TRBV5-8	NA	TRBJ2-7	TRBD1	CASSYLASGGYEQYF	TGTGCCAGCAGCTACCTCGCGTCAGGGGGATACGAGCAGTACTTC
TRBV7-9	once	TRBJ2-5	TRBD1	CASSLGPSGGQYF	TGTGCCAGCAGCTTAGGCCCCTCAGGGGGCCAGTACTTC
TRBV2	NA	TRBJ1-1	NA	CASIGQGMNTEAFF	TGTGCCAGCATCGGGCAGGGCATGAACACTGAAGCTTTCTTT
TRBV6-1	NA	TRBJ2-7	NA	CASRVDGSYEQYF	TGTGCCAGCCGGGTTGACGGCTCCTACGAGCAGTACTTC
TRBV19	NA	TRBJ1-3	NA	CASSIDPHSSGNTIYF	TGTGCCAGTAGTATAGATCCACACAGCTCTGGAAACACCATATATTTT
TRBV2	once	TRBJ2-2	NA	CASSLTTGPNTGELFF	TGTGCCAGCAGTCTTACAACAGGGCCGAACACCGGGGAGCTGTTTTTT
TRBV5-1	NA	TRBJ2-7	NA	CASSPGQGGGEQYF	TGCGCCAGCAGCCCCGGCCAGGGAGGAGGTGAGCAGTACTTC
TRBV2	NA	TRBJ1-5	TRBD1	CASSRTGISNQPQHF	TGTGCCAGCAGCCGGACAGGGATTAGCAATCAGCCCCAGCATTTT
TRBV11-2	NA	TRBJ1-1	NA	CASSFRVNTEAFF	TGTGCCAGCAGCTTCAGGGTGAACACTGAAGCTTTCTTT
TRBV19	NA	TRBJ2-3	NA	CASSSLSTSTDTQYF	TGTGCCAGTAGTAGTCTTTCCACTAGCACAGATACGCAGTATTTT
TRBV29-1	NA	TRBJ1-3	TRBD1	CSVSGDRVTAGNTIYF	TGCAGCGTATCGGGCGACAGGGTAACTGCTGGAAACACCATATATTTT
TRBV20-1	few	TRBJ2-1	TRBD2	CSAVHGLAQFF	TGCAGTGCCGTTCACGGACTAGCACAGTTCTTC
TRBV30	NA	TRBJ1-1	NA	CAWTTVRGSTEAFF	TGTGCCTGGACCACCGTCCGGGGATCCACTGAAGCTTTCTTT
TRBV11-1	NA	TRBJ2-1	TRBD1	CASSSQGATYNEQFF	TGTGCCAGCAGCTCCCAGGGGGCCACTTACAATGAGCAGTTCTTC
TRBV25-1	NA	TRBJ1-6	NA	CASRGASYSPLHF	TGTGCCAGCAGGGGGGCCAGTTATTCACCCCTCCACTTT
TRBV11-2	NA	TRBJ2-1	TRBD2	CASSLNNAILAANNEQFF	TGTGCCAGCAGCTTAAACAATGCAATTCTAGCGGCGAACAATGAGCAGTTCTTC
TRBV7-9	few	TRBJ1-5	NA	CASSFSFQGDNQPQHF	TGTGCCAGCAGCTTTTCATTTCAGGGCGACAATCAGCCCCAGCATTTT
TRBV19	NA	TRBJ1-1	NA	CASSPGYRGTEAFF	TGTGCCAGTAGTCCCGGATATAGAGGCACTGAAGCTTTCTTT
TRBV5-6	NA	TRBJ1-1	NA	CASSSWGGMNTEAFF	TGTGCCAGCAGCTCCTGGGGGGGTATGAACACTGAAGCTTTCTTT
TRBV7-3	once	TRBJ2-1	TRBD1	CASSPQGQGETEQFF	TGTGCCAGCAGCCCCCAAGGGCAGGGGGAAACTGAGCAGTTCTTC
TRBV2	NA	TRBJ1-2	NA	CASSEALEAGYTF	TGTGCCAGCAGTGAAGCGCTTGAGGCTGGCTACACCTTC
TRBV5-1	NA	TRBJ2-5	NA	CASRRAQETQYF	TGCGCCAGCAGGCGGGCCCAAGAGACCCAGTACTTC
TRBV7-9	NA	TRBJ2-7	TRBD1	CASSRTPGTGGTYEQYF	TGTGCCAGCAGCCGAACCCCCGGGACAGGGGGTACCTACGAGCAGTACTTC
TRBV2	NA	TRBJ2-1	TRBD2	CASKGTISFF	TGTGCCAGCAAGGGGACTATTTCGTTCTTC
TRBV5-5	once	TRBJ2-1	TRBD1	CASSLGTVQYNEQFF	TGTGCCAGCAGCTTAGGGACAGTTCAGTACAATGAGCAGTTCTTC
TRBV10-3	NA	TRBJ1-5	NA	CAISFSDNQPQHF	TGTGCCATCAGTTTCAGCGACAATCAGCCCCAGCATTTT
TRBV18	NA	TRBJ2-7	TRBD1	CASSSRQGANEQYF	TGTGCCAGCTCATCAAGACAGGGGGCCAACGAGCAGTACTTC
TRBV27	NA	TRBJ2-7	TRBD1	CASTTDRAAYEQYF	TGTGCCAGCACCACGGACAGGGCGGCCTACGAGCAGTACTTC